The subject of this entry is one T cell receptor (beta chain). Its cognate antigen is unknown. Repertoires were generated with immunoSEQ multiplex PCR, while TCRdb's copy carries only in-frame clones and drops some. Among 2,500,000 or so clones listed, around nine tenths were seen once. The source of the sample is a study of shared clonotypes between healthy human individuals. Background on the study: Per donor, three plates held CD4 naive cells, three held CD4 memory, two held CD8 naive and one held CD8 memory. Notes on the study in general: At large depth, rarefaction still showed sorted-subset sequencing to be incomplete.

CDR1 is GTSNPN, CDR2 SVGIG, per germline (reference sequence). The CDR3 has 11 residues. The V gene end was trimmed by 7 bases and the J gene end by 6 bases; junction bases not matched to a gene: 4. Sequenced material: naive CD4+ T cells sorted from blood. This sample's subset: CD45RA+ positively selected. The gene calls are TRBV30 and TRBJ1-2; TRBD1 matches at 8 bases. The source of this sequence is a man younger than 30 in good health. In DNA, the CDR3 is TGTGCCTCCAGGGGGCGGGATGGCTACACCTTC. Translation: CASRGRDGYTF.